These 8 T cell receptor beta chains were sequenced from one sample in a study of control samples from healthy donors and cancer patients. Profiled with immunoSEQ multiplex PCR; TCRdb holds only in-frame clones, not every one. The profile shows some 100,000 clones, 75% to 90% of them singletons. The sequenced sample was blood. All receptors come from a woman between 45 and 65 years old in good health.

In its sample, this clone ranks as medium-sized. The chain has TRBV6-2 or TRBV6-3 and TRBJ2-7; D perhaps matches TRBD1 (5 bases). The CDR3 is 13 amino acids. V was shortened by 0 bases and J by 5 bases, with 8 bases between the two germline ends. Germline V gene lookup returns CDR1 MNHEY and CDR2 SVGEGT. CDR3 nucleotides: TGTGCCAGCAGTTACTCTGGGGCCCACGAGCAGTACGTC. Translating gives CASSYSGAHEQYV.

The CDR3 DNA reads TGTGCCAGCAGTTTCGTGGCGGACGGGGCCCAGTACTTC. Protein product: CASSFVADGAQYF. J is TRBJ2-5 and V is TRBV27; tentatively, D is TRBD2 (5 bases). Germline V CDR1 and CDR2: MNHEY, SMNVEV (reference sequence). V lost 3 bases and J lost 9, with 14 bases in between. This CDR3 comprises 13 residues.

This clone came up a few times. Here the CDR3 DNA reads TGTGCCAGTAGAGGACCTTCAGGGACTCAGCCCCAGCATTTT. It codes for CASRGPSGTQPQHF. The chain joins TRBV19 to TRBJ1-5; D is possibly TRBD1 (5 bases). Germline lookup yields CDR1 LNHDA and CDR2 SQIVND (reference sequence). The CDR3 length is 14 residues. The V and J ends lost 6 bases and 6 bases respectively, with 15 bases between them.

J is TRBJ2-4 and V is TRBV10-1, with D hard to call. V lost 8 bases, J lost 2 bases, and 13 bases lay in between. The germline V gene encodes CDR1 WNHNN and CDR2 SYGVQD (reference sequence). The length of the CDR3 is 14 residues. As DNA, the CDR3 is TGCGCCAGCCTAAAAGACAAATCCAAAAACATTCAGTACTTC. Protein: CASLKDKSKNIQYF.

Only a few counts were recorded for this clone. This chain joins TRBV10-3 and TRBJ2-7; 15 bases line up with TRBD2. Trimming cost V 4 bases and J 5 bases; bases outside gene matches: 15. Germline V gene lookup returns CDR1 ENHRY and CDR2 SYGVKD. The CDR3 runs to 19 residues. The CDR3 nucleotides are TGTGCCATCAGTGGGTTTGGGTCCGGGACTAGCGGGGGGCGTAACGAGCAGTACTTC. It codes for CAISGFGSGTSGGRNEQYF.

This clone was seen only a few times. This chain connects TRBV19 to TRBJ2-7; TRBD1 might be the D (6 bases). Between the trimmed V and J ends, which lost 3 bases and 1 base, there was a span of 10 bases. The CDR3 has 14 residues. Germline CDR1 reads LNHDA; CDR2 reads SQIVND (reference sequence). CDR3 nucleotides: TGTGCCAGTAGTATCACAGGGTCATCCTACGAGCAGTACTTC. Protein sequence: CASSITGSSYEQYF. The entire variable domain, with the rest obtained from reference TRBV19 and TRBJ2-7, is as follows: DGGITQSPKYLFRKEGQNVTLSCEQNLNHDAMYWYRQDPGQGLRLIYYSQIVNDFQKGDIAEGYSVSREKKESFPLTVTSAQKNPTAFYLCASSITGSSYEQYFGPGTRLTVT.

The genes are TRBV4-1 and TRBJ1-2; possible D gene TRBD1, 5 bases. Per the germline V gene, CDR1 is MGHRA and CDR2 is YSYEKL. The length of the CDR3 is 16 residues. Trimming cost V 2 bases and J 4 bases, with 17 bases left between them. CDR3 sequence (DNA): TGCGCCAGCAGCCAACCTGGAAGACAGTTCTCCTATGGCTACACCTTC. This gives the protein CASSQPGRQFSYGYTF.

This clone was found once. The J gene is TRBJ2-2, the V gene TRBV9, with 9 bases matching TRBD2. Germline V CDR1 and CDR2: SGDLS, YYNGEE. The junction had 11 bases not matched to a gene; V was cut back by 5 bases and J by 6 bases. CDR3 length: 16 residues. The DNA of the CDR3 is TGTGCCAGCAGACCAGGGGCCGGCGGGAGGGCCGGGGAGCTGTTTTTT. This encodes CASRPGAGGRAGELFF. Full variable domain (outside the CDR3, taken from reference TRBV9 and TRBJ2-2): DSGVTQTPKHLITATGQRVTLRCSPRSGDLSVYWYQQSLDQGLQFLIQYYNGEERAKGNILERFSAQQFPDLHSELNLSSLELGDSALYFCASRPGAGGRAGELFFGEGSRLTVL.